This TCR beta chain was identified during a study of response to subunit inactivated influenza vaccine listed by TCRdb under 2018. Turning to the overall study: Deep quantitative T cell receptor repertoire profiling was used in the study to track responses to a trivalent subunit inactivated influenza vaccine.

The paper as a whole reports these results and caveats: It was suggested by the authors that each seasonal influenza vaccination may recruit only a limited number of new T cells.

The library was produced with RT-PCR. TCRdb records Illumina HiSeq 2500 as the sequencer. In TCRdb, the public reads were trimmed at Q25 with fastp and aligned with MiXCR, with productive beta chains retained. Each CDR3 protein appears once, grouped with its most common genes and DNA. The table for this sample lists hundreds of thousands of distinct CDR3 sequences; 11% of them were counted only once. Approximately 10% of the sample is held by the ten biggest clonotypes. This clonotype was seen a handful of times. No cognate antigen has been identified for it. There are no base qualities to consult, and no much larger clone falls within one base. These records were also assigned to another study, of T cells expressing NK-cell markers. That second publication adds: 5'RACE template switching, by which a universal primer site and unique molecular identifiers were added, was used to make TCR beta cDNA libraries. Three sorted T-cell subsets (CD3+CD56+NKG2C+, CD3+CD56+NKG2C- and CD3+CD56-NKG2C+) from roughly eight donors had their TCR beta-chain repertoires profiled. Among the eight sequenced donors, seven were HCMV-seropositive and one was HCMV-seronegative. In several experiments an anti-gammadeltaTCR antibody was added to restrict sorting to alphabetaTCR-expressing T cells. In a handful of donors, the dominant CD3+CD56+NKG2C+ clonotypes were found to rank among the top 10 CD8+ clonotypes and to make up about 1.0-8% of CD8+ T cells. Those dominant clonotypes were again the most abundant among CD3+CD56-NKG2C+ cells in a few donors, at about 28.3-60.1%. Whether the expanded NKG2C-expressing T cell clones were specific for HCMV antigens was left unclear. The eight sequenced donors were randomly selected healthy volunteers, three men and five women. HCMV serostatus was determined by detecting HCMV-specific IgG in serum with a commercial ELISA kit. Ficoll density gradient centrifugation was used to isolate peripheral blood mononuclear cells from blood. Bulk peripheral blood T-cell repertoires were additionally sequenced from unsorted PBMC for over 5 donors. cDNA synthesis was primed from the TCR beta constant segment and was followed by two successive PCR amplification steps. Sequencing of the libraries produced 2 x 150 bp reads on Illumina HiSeq 2000/2500, MiSeq or NextSeq. Reads were demultiplexed and grouped by UMI with MIGEC, and clonotypes were assembled and quantified with MiTCR. To remove erroneous sequences, TCR cDNA sequences were retained only when supported by two or more reads. Downstream repertoire analysis used the tcR package, and clonotypes were matched across fractions by CDR3 nucleotide sequence plus V segment. Antigen specificity was annotated against VDJdb with VDJmatch, allowing one amino acid substitution in CDR3.

The sequencing here drew on PBMCs from blood, taken on the day of vaccination. This receptor was taken from a man aged 50-59 years who received an inactivated influenza vaccine. Donor details come from another sample of the same person, matched by shared clones.

The DNA sequence is TGTGCCAGCAGCGCTACTAGCGGGGGGGCCAACGAGCAGTACTTC. This gives the protein CASSATSGGANEQYF. The rearranged segments are TRBV7-9 and TRBJ2-7, and 13 bases in between align with TRBD2. Its CDR3 holds 15 amino acids, cysteine through phenylalanine. Left in the record is the CDR3 DNA by itself, 45 bases read in frame from the first base. CDR1 and CDR2 are read off the germline V gene (reference sequence) as SEHNR and FQNEAQ. The junction shows trimming of 5 bases on V and 5 bases on J, and the gene matches do not reach 6 bases of it.